The 27 T cell receptor beta chains presented below share a single source sample, sequenced in a study of T cell repertoires in cytomegalovirus infection. TCRdb redid the calling of the reads with MiXCR, one entry per CDR3 protein. The sample records 150,000 to 200,000 distinct CDR3 sequences, roughly 19% being singletons. Material for sequencing was PBMCs. The receptors were sampled from a human donor in good health (CMV status not recorded). Some clones in this sample may be carry-over from other donors' samples.

There are many counts of this clonotype. This rearrangement joins TRBV7-3 to TRBJ2-1; 14 bases are shared with TRBD2. Germline CDR1 SGHTA, CDR2 FQGTGA. J gave up 9 bases and V 5 bases, and 12 bases lay outside the gene matches. CDR3 length equals 17 residues. CDR3 nucleotides: TGTGCCAGCAGCCAGGGACTAGCGGGAGTTCAGCGCGGTGAGCAGTTCTTC. Protein: CASSQGLAGVQRGEQFF.

This clonotype has just a few counts. The rearrangement joins TRBV5-6 to TRBJ2-3; 10 bases align to TRBD1. The CDR3 totals 15 residues. Germline V CDR1 and CDR2: SGHDT, YYEEEE. V shed 3 bases, J shed 6 bases, and the junction held 7 bases outside the gene matches. The chain's CDR3 is CASSWGTGVSDTQYF. The CDR3 DNA sequence: TGTGCCAGCAGCTGGGGGACAGGGGTCTCCGATACGCAGTATTTT.

This clonotype was observed at least ten times. J is TRBJ2-3 and V is TRBV7-2, with 14 bases that match TRBD2. The V gene's germline CDR1 is SGHTA and CDR2 FQGNSA. The CDR3 extends over 15 amino acids. V trimming: 5 bases; J trimming: 9 bases; junction bases outside the gene matches: 7. The CDR3 sequence is CASSPPGLAGVTQYF. The DNA of the CDR3 is TGTGCCAGCAGCCCACCGGGACTAGCGGGGGTGACGCAGTATTTT.

CDR3 amino acids: CASSSYRQETQYF. The CDR3 DNA follows: TGTGCCAGCAGTTCGTATCGCCAAGAGACCCAGTACTTC. This chain links TRBV12-3 or TRBV12-4 with TRBJ2-5; D gene unclear. V was cut by 4 bases and J by 1 base, with 7 bases left in between. The CDR3 contains 13 residues.

This chain connects TRBV29-1 to TRBJ2-1; unclear D gene. This CDR3 is 13 amino acids long. From germline, CDR1 is SQVTM and CDR2 ANQGSEA. The V and J ends lost 5 bases and 4 bases respectively, with 12 bases between them. The DNA of the CDR3 is TGCAGCGTTACCCCGACATTATACAATGAGCAGTTCTTC. This codes for CSVTPTLYNEQFF.

This clonotype was seen ten or more times. The chain joins TRBV12-3 or TRBV12-4 to TRBJ2-3; D remains ambiguous. Trimming removed 3 bases at V and 2 bases at J, with 12 bases between. CDR3 length: 15 residues. CDR3 protein: CASSFGRRLTDTQYF. In DNA, the CDR3 is TGTGCCAGCAGTTTTGGCAGGCGCCTCACAGATACGCAGTATTTT.

The chain couples TRBV5-6 to TRBJ2-2, with 7 bases matching TRBD1. V was clipped by 1 base and J by 4 bases; unmatched bases: 1. The CDR3 contains 14 residues. Germline V gene lookup returns CDR1 SGHDT and CDR2 YYEEEE. CDR3 region: CASSLRQGTGELFF. CDR3 in DNA: TGTGCCAGCAGCTTGAGACAGGGCACCGGGGAGCTGTTTTTT.

At least ten counts were recorded for this clonotype. The chain recombines TRBV7-9 with TRBJ1-1, with D possibly TRBD1 on 5 matching bases. V lost 1 base to trimming and J lost 0 bases, with 18 bases between them. This CDR3 is 18 amino acids long. Germline CDR1 reads SEHNR; CDR2 reads FQNEAQ (reference sequence). In DNA form, the CDR3 reads TGTGCCAGCAGCTTAGATGTGGCGAGGGAGGGGATGAACACTGAAGCTTTCTTT. It translates to CASSLDVAREGMNTEAFF.

This clonotype has only a few counts. A single base separates this from a much larger clone, so it may be a read error. The rearrangement links TRBV7-3 to TRBJ2-5, with D perhaps TRBD1 or TRBD2 (5 bases each). The CDR3 loop spans 13 amino acids. Trimming took 5 bases from V and 5 from J, leaving 12 bases between them. CDR1 and CDR2 from the germline V gene are SGHTA and FQGTGA. The CDR3 spells CASSQNWGETQYF. The CDR3 coding sequence is TGTGCCAGCAGCCAGAACTGGGGGGAGACCCAGTACTTC.

Many counts were recorded for this clonotype. V and J are TRBV29-1 and TRBJ2-1; D gene uncertain. Germline assignment: CDR1 SQVTM and CDR2 ANQGSEA. This CDR3 spans 10 amino acids. The V end was cut by 5 bases, the J end by 7 bases, with 6 bases between. The CDR3 protein is CSVFENEQFF. The DNA for the CDR3 is TGCAGCGTTTTCGAGAATGAGCAGTTCTTC.

The sample holds a few counts of this clonotype. The CDR3 nucleotides are TGTGCCAGCAGCTCGGAGGGACTAGCGGGAGGGTATGAGCAGTTCTTC. Amino acid sequence: CASSSEGLAGGYEQFF. The V gene is TRBV5-4, the J gene TRBJ2-1, with TRBD2 matching over 16 bases. The CDR3 spans 16 residues. With 3 bases clipped from V and 8 bases from J, the junction kept 5 bases outside the gene matches. The germline V gene encodes CDR1 SGHNT and CDR2 YYREEE (reference sequence).

V is TRBV12-5 and J is TRBJ1-5; 10 bases align to TRBD1. Unmatched junction bases numbered 6, after V lost 4 bases and J lost 6 bases. Germline V gene sequence: CDR1 LGHNT, CDR2 FRNRAP. This CDR3 comprises 15 residues. The CDR3 spells CASGSGQGESQPQHF. CDR3 DNA sequence: TGTGCTAGTGGTTCAGGACAGGGGGAATCTCAGCCCCAGCATTTT.

The chain is built from TRBV10-3 and TRBJ2-2; possibly TRBD1 for D (6 bases). CDR3 length: 15 amino acids. V was cut by 2 bases and J by 5 bases, with 12 bases left in between. The V gene's germline CDR1 is ENHRY and CDR2 SYGVKD. As DNA, the CDR3 is TGTGCCATCAGTGAGGGACAGTCTTTGACCGGGGAGCTGTTTTTT. Translation gives CAISEGQSLTGELFF.

This clonotype was seen more than once but under ten times. This rearrangement joins TRBV15 to TRBJ2-7; 8 positions agree with TRBD1. Germline assignment: CDR1 LNHNV and CDR2 YYDKDF (reference sequence). The V segment lost 2 bases and the J segment 2 bases; nucleotides outside the gene matches: 8. This CDR3 has 16 residues. Here the CDR3 DNA reads TGTGCCACCAGCAGAAGTACAGGGGGATCCCCCTACGAGCAGTACTTC. Translation: CATSRSTGGSPYEQYF.

The rearrangement uses TRBV27 and TRBJ2-1; no firm D call. Germline assignment: CDR1 MNHEY and CDR2 SMNVEV (reference sequence). CDR3 length: 13 residues. Trimming pared 6 bases from V and 9 bases from J, leaving 15 bases between. The CDR3 sequence is CASSPVGFVEQFF. CDR3 coding DNA: TGTGCCAGCAGCCCCGTCGGTTTTGTTGAGCAGTTCTTC.

Only a few counts were recorded for this clonotype. The V and J genes are TRBV7-9 and TRBJ1-1, with no clear D. This CDR3 has 13 amino acids. The V gene lost 8 bases and the J gene lost 2 bases, with 12 bases spanning the gap. Germline values: CDR1 SEHNR, CDR2 FQNEAQ (reference sequence). The CDR3, as DNA: TGTGCCAGCCGAGTGTCTTACAACACTGAAGCTTTCTTT. This gives the protein CASRVSYNTEAFF.

This clonotype was detected only a few times. The CDR3 here is CASSLTPSRRQADESTEAFF. CDR3 sequence (DNA): TGTGCCAGCAGCCTCACCCCCTCCAGGAGACAGGCTGATGAGAGCACTGAAGCTTTCTTT. V gene TRBV14 combines with J gene TRBJ1-1; tentatively, D is TRBD1 (6 bases). Germline V lookup: CDR1 SGHDN, CDR2 FVKESK. V lost 4 bases and J 4 bases, leaving 31 bases between the germline ends. The CDR3 is made up of 20 amino acids.

The rearrangement links TRBV5-4 to TRBJ2-7; 7 nucleotides align to TRBD1. This CDR3 spans 15 amino acids. CDR1 is SGHNT, CDR2 YYREEE, per germline (reference sequence). The V segment lost 0 bases and the J segment 0 bases; nucleotides outside the gene matches: 3. CDR3 amino acids: CASSLGSGGSYEQYF. The CDR3 DNA reads as TGTGCCAGCAGCTTGGGGTCAGGGGGCTCCTACGAGCAGTACTTC.

The CDR3: CASSHKQWTEAFF. CDR3 DNA: TGTGCCAGCAGCCATAAGCAATGGACTGAAGCTTTCTTT. This chain joins TRBV14 and TRBJ1-1; D unresolved. The V gene's germline CDR1 is SGHDN and CDR2 FVKESK. Trimming cost V 3 bases and J 5 bases, with 10 bases left between them. CDR3 size: 13 residues.

The chain uses TRBV19 and TRBJ2-1; perhaps D is TRBD1 or TRBD2 (6 bases each). The end of the DNA is better explained by TRBJ2-7, so the J call may be wrong. The CDR3 is 15 amino acids. Germline lookup yields CDR1 LNHDA and CDR2 SQIVND (reference sequence). The CDR3 region has the DNA TGTGCCAGTAGTACAGAGGGGGGCAGCTACAATGAGCAGTACTTC. Translating it yields CASSTEGGSYNEQYF.

This clonotype was counted a few times. This chain links TRBV4-1 with TRBJ2-1; no definite D call. CDR3 length equals 15 residues. Trimming took 0 bases from V and 5 from J, leaving 11 bases between them. Germline values: CDR1 MGHRA, CDR2 YSYEKL. The CDR3 spells CASSQDLRPDNEQFF. The CDR3 DNA follows: TGCGCCAGCAGCCAAGATTTGAGGCCCGACAATGAGCAGTTCTTC.

The genes are TRBV28 and TRBJ2-6; possible D gene TRBD2, 6 bases. CDR1 is MDHEN and CDR2 is SYDVKM in the germline V gene. V lost 5 bases and J 2 bases, leaving 10 bases between the germline ends. This CDR3 has 15 residues. The CDR3 is CASSVTGAGANVLTF. DNA for the CDR3: TGTGCCAGCAGTGTGACGGGGGCTGGGGCCAACGTCCTGACTTTC.

A note on this clonotype: Being one base from a much bigger clone, this may be a read error. This sequence joins TRBV7-2 and TRBJ2-5; 7 nucleotides match TRBD2. The V gene end was trimmed by 5 bases and the J gene end by 4 bases; junction bases not matched to a gene: 13. This CDR3 is built from 16 residues. In germline, CDR1 is SGHTA, CDR2 FQGNSA. CDR3 sequence: CASSKCDRDYGETQYF. CDR3 DNA sequence: TGTGCCAGCAGCAAGTGCGACCGGGACTATGGAGAGACCCAGTACTTC. Full variable domain (missing parts from reference TRBV7-2 and TRBJ2-5): GAGVSQSPSNKVTEKGKDVELRCDPISGHTALYWYRQSLGQGLEFLIYFQGNSAPDKSGLPSDRFSAERTGGSVSTLTIQRTQQEDSAVYLCASSKCDRDYGETQYFGPGTRLLVL.

The gene calls are TRBV20-1 and TRBJ2-7; TRBD1 aligns across 8 bases. The V gene's germline CDR1 is DFQATT and CDR2 SNEGSKA (reference sequence). This CDR3 has 13 amino acids. V was clipped by 6 bases and J by 2 bases; unmatched bases: 6. The CDR3, as DNA: TGCAGTGCGGGACAGGAGGGTCCCTACGAGCAGTACTTC. Translated, it gives CSAGQEGPYEQYF.

The chain has TRBV28 and TRBJ2-7, with 9 bases aligning to TRBD2. The CDR3 runs to 15 residues. The junction had 10 bases not matched to a gene; V was cut back by 3 bases and J by 7 bases. Germline V CDR1 and CDR2: MDHEN, SYDVKM. The CDR3 DNA is TGTGCCAGCAGTTTCTCCGGGGTAGCGGGAGATGAGCAGTACTTC. Translation gives CASSFSGVAGDEQYF. The full variable domain, rest sourced from reference TRBV28 and TRBJ2-7, is DVKVTQSSRYLVKRTGEKVFLECVQDMDHENMFWYRQDPGLGLRLIYFSYDVKMKEKGDIPEGYSVSREKKERFSLILESASTNQTSMYLCASSFSGVAGDEQYFGPGTRLTVT.

This clonotype was recorded at least ten times. The chain couples TRBV12-3 or TRBV12-4 to TRBJ2-2, with D unresolved. CDR3 length: 13 amino acids. The ends were cut back, 3 bases at V and 2 bases at J, with 4 bases in the middle. DNA for the CDR3: TGTGCCAGCAGTTTGTCCAACACCGGGGAGCTGTTTTTT. Its protein product is CASSLSNTGELFF.

This clonotype has more than one count but fewer than ten. The rearrangement uses TRBV6-5 and TRBJ1-2; no clear D. This CDR3 is 15 amino acids long. V lost 0 bases and J lost 4, with 12 bases in between. Germline V gene data show CDR1 as MNHEY and CDR2 as SVGAGI. The CDR3 nucleotides are TGTGCCAGCAGTTACTCTCCCACGGCGATCTATGGCTACACCTTC. Translated, it gives CASSYSPTAIYGYTF.